The next 16 T cell receptor beta chains were all read from a single sample in a study of T cell responses to AZD1222 COVID-19 vaccine. Repertoires were generated with immunoSEQ multiplex PCR, while TCRdb's copy carries only in-frame clones and drops some. The profile shows tens of thousands of clones, about 93% of them singletons. This specimen consisted of peripheral blood, obtained 28 days after the second AZD1222 dose. The receptors shown here come from an adult who received the AZD1222 COVID-19 vaccine.

The rearrangement uses TRBV5-1 and TRBJ2-3; the D gene is possibly TRBD2 (5 bases). The CDR3 runs to 14 residues. V was shortened by 2 bases and J by 0 bases, with 7 bases between the two germline ends. Germline CDR1 and CDR2: SGHRS and YFSETQ. DNA of the CDR3: TGCGCCAGCAGCTTAGGACTTAGCACAGATACGCAGTATTTT. Translated: CASSLGLSTDTQYF.

The chain carries TRBV7-2 and TRBJ1-4; D uncertain. The CDR3 spans 15 residues. V was pared by 3 bases and J by 8 bases, with 16 bases between. Germline values: CDR1 SGHTA, CDR2 FQGNSA. This chain's CDR3 is CASSFYWAAGEKLFF. DNA for the CDR3: TGTGCCAGCAGCTTTTATTGGGCGGCGGGGGAAAAACTGTTTTTT. The full variable domain, completed using reference TRBV7-2 and TRBJ1-4, is GAGVSQSPSNKVTEKGKDVELRCDPISGHTALYWYRQSLGQGLEFLIYFQGNSAPDKSGLPSDRFSAERTGGSVSTLTIQRTQQEDSAVYLCASSFYWAAGEKLFFGSGTQLSVL.

This clone was picked up a small number of times. V gene TRBV4-1 combines with J gene TRBJ2-2, with TRBD1 matching 7 bases. With 2 bases clipped from V and 8 bases from J, the junction kept 8 bases outside the gene matches. The CDR3 covers 15 residues. CDR1 and CDR2 (germline): MGHRA, YSYEKL. The CDR3 DNA follows: TGCGCCAGCAGCCAACCGGAAAGGACAGGAGGGGAGCTGTTTTTT. This sequence encodes CASSQPERTGGELFF.

CDR3 nucleotides: TGTGCCAGCAGCTACCGGTTCGGTGGGGAGGGAGGCTACACCTTC. Residues: CASSYRFGGEGGYTF. V gene TRBV5-8 combines with J gene TRBJ1-2; D is uncertain. The CDR3 is 15 residues long. Per germline, CDR1 SGHTS and CDR2 YDEGEE. Trimming stripped 3 bases from V and 8 bases from J, with 20 bases between.

The J gene is TRBJ2-1, the V gene TRBV24-1; a possible D gene is TRBD1 (5 bases). The CDR3 loop spans 16 amino acids. The V gene lost 2 bases and the J gene lost 0 bases, with 10 bases spanning the gap. Looked up from germline, CDR1 is KGHDR and CDR2 is SFDVKD. CDR3 in amino acids: CATSDWGLSSYNEQFF. The CDR3 nucleotides read TGTGCCACCAGTGATTGGGGCCTCAGCTCCTACAATGAGCAGTTCTTC.

The chain carries TRBV4-1 and TRBJ1-1; D unclear. Germline CDR1 is MGHRA and CDR2 is YSYEKL. V was shortened by 1 base and J by 6 bases, with 9 bases between the two germline ends. The CDR3 loop spans 13 amino acids. The CDR3: CASSQGPVPEAFF. DNA for the CDR3: TGCGCCAGCAGCCAAGGCCCAGTCCCTGAAGCTTTCTTT.

The chain combines TRBV5-1 with TRBJ1-1, with TRBD1 matching over 8 bases. Germline CDR1 SGHRS, CDR2 YFSETQ. The J segment lost 0 bases and the V segment lost 4 bases, leaving 17 bases of the junction unmatched. CDR3 size: 19 residues. In DNA, the CDR3 is TGCGCCAGCAGCCTTGGAACGACAGGGGAAGGGGGATTGAACACTGAAGCTTTCTTT. It is translated as CASSLGTTGEGGLNTEAFF.

The CDR3 bases are TGTGCCACCAGTGATTTGGGCACACCAATGGGGTACAATGAGCAGTTCTTC. Its translation is CATSDLGTPMGYNEQFF. This rearrangement joins TRBV24-1 to TRBJ2-1; D is unclear. V lost 0 bases and J 4 bases, leaving 15 bases between the germline ends. Germline V gene sequence: CDR1 KGHDR, CDR2 SFDVKD. CDR3 length equals 17 residues.

The J gene is TRBJ1-1, the V gene TRBV10-2; the D is unclear. V was clipped by 3 bases and J by 1 base, with 15 bases between them. The CDR3 is 16 residues long. The germline V gene has CDR1 WSHSY and CDR2 SAAADI. This CDR3 is CASSDQRIGRNTEAFF. The CDR3 region has the DNA TGCGCCAGCAGTGACCAGCGCATTGGGAGGAACACTGAAGCTTTCTTT.

The chain recombines TRBV29-1 with TRBJ1-1; weak D call: TRBD1 (5 bases). Looked up from germline, CDR1 is SQVTM and CDR2 is ANQGSEA. V shed 5 bases and J shed 2 bases, with 9 bases lying between them. The CDR3 consists of 12 residues. CDR3 sequence: CSVLRGNTEAFF. For the CDR3, the DNA is TGCAGCGTTCTAAGGGGAAACACTGAAGCTTTCTTT.

This clone came up once. V usage is TRBV9 and J usage is TRBJ2-1; 7 bases align to TRBD2. CDR1 is SGDLS and CDR2 is YYNGEE in the germline V gene. CDR3 length equals 12 residues. J gave up 8 bases and V 5 bases, and 4 bases lay outside the gene matches. CDR3 bases: TGTGCCAGCAGTGGGGCGGGGGATGAGCAGTTCTTC. This translates into CASSGAGDEQFF.

This clone has just a few counts. V is TRBV5-1 and J is TRBJ2-7; 9 bases map to TRBD1. Germline CDR1 SGHRS, CDR2 YFSETQ. The CDR3 totals 15 residues. The junction had 8 bases not matched to a gene; V was cut back by 4 bases and J by 3 bases. CDR3 amino acids: CASSQQGALYYEQYF. Here the CDR3 DNA reads TGCGCCAGCAGCCAACAGGGGGCCCTCTACTACGAGCAGTACTTC.

The chain uses TRBV28 and TRBJ1-2; no definite D call. V was trimmed by 6 bases and J by 4 bases, leaving 24 bases between them. In germline, CDR1 is MDHEN, CDR2 SYDVKM. This CDR3 has 17 amino acids. The CDR3, as DNA: TGTGCCAGCAGCCCAGCGGGAGTACAGAGAGACTCCTATGGCTACACCTTC. Its translation: CASSPAGVQRDSYGYTF.

This chain joins TRBV19 and TRBJ1-4; 12 bases are a match to TRBD1. With V trimmed by 6 bases and J by 8 bases, 10 bases remained unmatched. The CDR3 is 16 residues long. Germline CDR1 and CDR2: LNHDA and SQIVND (reference sequence). CDR3 region: CASRAGTGGVDEKLFF. CDR3 nucleotide sequence: TGTGCCAGTAGGGCCGGGACAGGGGGCGTGGACGAAAAACTGTTTTTT.

The chain uses TRBV6-6 and TRBJ1-4, with D uncertain. V was cut by 10 bases and J by 0 bases, with 9 bases left in between. In germline, CDR1 is MNHNY, CDR2 SVGAGI (reference sequence). This CDR3 is built from 13 residues. CDR3 region: CATEGPTNEKLFF. CDR3 DNA sequence: TGTGCCACTGAGGGTCCAACTAATGAAAAACTGTTTTTT.

A remark on this clone: Additional DNA sequences in this sample encode the identical CDR3. The V and J genes are TRBV30 and TRBJ2-7; D is unclear. Trimming shortened V by 0 bases and J by 3 bases, and 9 bases separated the two germline ends. In germline, CDR1 is GTSNPN, CDR2 SVGIG (reference sequence). The CDR3 is made up of 13 amino acids. CDR3 region: CAWSVGRNYEQYF. In DNA, the CDR3 is TGTGCCTGGAGTGTAGGTCGGAACTACGAGCAGTACTTC.